One and the same sample provided the 11 T cell receptor beta chains below, sequenced in a study of fetal regulatory T cell absence and autoimmunity. Libraries were prepared by immunoSEQ multiplex PCR; TCRdb keeps only in-frame clonotypes and omits some of them. The sample shows roughly 95,000 clones, less than 80% of them seen only once. Source material: pancreas tissue. These receptors were collected from a male donor with IPEX syndrome.

This sequence joins TRBV4-1 and TRBJ1-4, with 7 positions matching TRBD1. The CDR3 consists of 16 residues. V was clipped by 6 bases and J by 0 bases; unmatched bases: 7. The germline V gene has CDR1 MGHRA and CDR2 YSYEKL. DNA for the CDR3: TGCGCCAGCAGGAGGACAGGTCTCGCAACTAATGAAAAACTGTTTTTT. Protein product: CASRRTGLATNEKLFF.

This clone was seen a single time. The V gene is TRBV5-5, the J gene TRBJ2-3, with a tentative D call TRBD1 (6 bases). Trimming removed 1 base at V and 4 bases at J, with 19 bases between. The CDR3 sequence is 17 residues long. CDR1 and CDR2 (germline): SGHKS, YYEKEE (reference sequence). The CDR3 DNA is TGTGCCAGCAGCTTGACCCCTGACAGGTTCATTTCAGATACGCAGTATTTT. Translation gives CASSLTPDRFISDTQYF.

The chain combines TRBV4-2 with TRBJ2-7; 10 bases are shared with TRBD2. V lost 4 bases, J lost 3 bases, and 3 bases stayed unmatched. CDR1 LGHNA and CDR2 YNFKEQ come from the germline V gene. CDR3 length equals 14 residues. CDR3 DNA sequence: TGTGCCAGCAGCCCTAGCGGGAGAAACTACGAGCAGTACTTC. This sequence encodes CASSPSGRNYEQYF.

Only a few counts were recorded for this clone. This sequence joins TRBV11-2 and TRBJ1-2; TRBD1 matches at 9 bases. The V gene end was trimmed by 4 bases and the J gene end by 6 bases; junction bases not matched to a gene: 0. This CDR3 is built from 12 residues. Per the germline V gene, CDR1 is SGHAT and CDR2 is FQNNGV. As DNA, the CDR3 is TGTGCCAGCAGCTACAGGGGGCATGGCTACACCTTC. Its protein is CASSYRGHGYTF.

V usage is TRBV5-6 and J usage is TRBJ1-1; 11 nucleotides agree with TRBD1. The CDR3 spans 16 residues. Germline values: CDR1 SGHDT, CDR2 YYEEEE. V was pared by 3 bases and J by 7 bases, with 11 bases of the junction left unmatched. CDR3: CASSSVYRDRGIEAFF. The CDR3 coding sequence is TGTGCCAGCAGCTCGGTATACCGGGACAGGGGGATTGAAGCTTTCTTT.

This clone was counted once. The chain recombines TRBV29-1 with TRBJ1-2; D not resolved. V was trimmed by 7 bases and J by 7 bases, leaving 16 bases between them. Germline CDR1 and CDR2: SQVTM and ANQGSEA. The CDR3 length is 12 residues. Written as DNA, the CDR3 is TGCAGCGGACGGATGACTTGGGGTGGCTACACCTTC. Amino acids: CSGRMTWGGYTF.

This chain links TRBV7-2 with TRBJ1-1; D gene uncertain. This CDR3 region has 12 residues. V lost 1 base and J lost 11, with 11 bases in between. From germline, CDR1 is SGHTA and CDR2 FQGNSA. The CDR3 DNA is TGTGCCAGCAGCTTAGAGGGTTATAGGGCTTTCTTT. Amino acid sequence: CASSLEGYRAFF.

This clone was picked up a small number of times. This chain uses TRBV20-1 with TRBJ2-2; D is perhaps TRBD2 (5 bases). The CDR3 covers 11 residues. Germline values: CDR1 DFQATT, CDR2 SNEGSKA (reference sequence). Between the trimmed V and J ends, which lost 4 bases and 7 bases, there was a span of 7 bases. CDR3 nucleotides: TGCAGTGCTAAAAGCGGCGGGGAGCTGTTTTTT. Its translation: CSAKSGGELFF.

The chain has TRBV18 and TRBJ1-5; D uncertain. The CDR3 length is 13 residues. From germline, CDR1 is KGHSH and CDR2 LQKENI. V lost 8 bases, J lost 1 base, and 9 bases lay in between. This chain's CDR3 is CASRRGSNQPQHF. CDR3 in DNA: TGTGCCAGCCGCCGTGGGAGCAATCAGCCCCAGCATTTT.

This chain connects TRBV6-1 to TRBJ2-1, with D unclear. Germline V gene lookup returns CDR1 MNHNS and CDR2 SASEGT. Trimming shortened V by 11 bases and J by 2 bases, and 13 bases separated the two germline ends. The CDR3 is 13 residues long. As DNA, the CDR3 is TGTGCCGCCGCGCACTGGCCCTACAATGAGCAGTTCTTC. Translation: CAAAHWPYNEQFF.

This clone was recorded a few times. This chain links TRBV27 with TRBJ2-7; D perhaps matches TRBD2 (5 bases). CDR3 length: 13 residues. Germline lookup yields CDR1 MNHEY and CDR2 SMNVEV (reference sequence). V gave up 0 bases and J gave up 4 bases, with 7 bases separating them. In DNA, the CDR3 is TGTGCCAGCAGTTTATCTACTAGTTACGAGCAGTACTTC. Its translation: CASSLSTSYEQYF.